Each of the 17 T cell receptor beta chains below was sequenced from the same sample in a study of shared clonotypes between healthy human individuals. The table came from immunoSEQ multiplex PCR; TCRdb's copy has only in-frame clones and leaves some out. Counted here are about 1 million clones, around 82% occurring once; the ten biggest clones make up 0.52%. Sequenced: memory CD4+ T cells from PBMCs. The subset here: CD45RA-negative fraction. These receptors were obtained from a man aged 18 to 30 in good health. Some clones in this sample may be carry-over from other donors' samples.

This chain uses TRBV2 with TRBJ1-5, with D hard to call. The CDR3 is made up of 11 amino acids. Germline CDR1 reads SNHLY; CDR2 reads FYNNEI. V was cut by 5 bases and J by 5 bases, with 4 bases left in between. CDR3 sequence: CASSYDQPQHF. CDR3 in DNA: TGTGCCAGCAGTTACGATCAGCCCCAGCATTTT. The full variable domain, with the rest looked up from reference TRBV2 and TRBJ1-5, is EPEVTQTPSHQVTQMGQEVILRCVPISNHLYFYWYRQILGQKVEFLVSFYNNEISEKSEIFDDQFSVERPDGSNFTLKIRSTKLEDSAMYFCASSYDQPQHFGDGTRLSIL.

This clone turned up a few times. V usage is TRBV6-1 and J usage is TRBJ1-5; D not certain. The germline V gene has CDR1 MNHNS and CDR2 SASEGT. Deletions cut 1 base from V and 2 bases from J, with 12 bases between. The CDR3 is 16 residues long. CDR3 sequence reads: CASSEDWRTGNQPQHF. CDR3 DNA: TGTGCCAGCAGTGAAGACTGGCGAACTGGCAATCAGCCCCAGCATTTT.

The J gene is TRBJ2-1, the V gene TRBV7-3; TRBD2 aligns across 9 bases. Per the germline V gene, CDR1 is SGHTA and CDR2 is FQGTGA. The length of the CDR3 is 15 residues. The V and J ends lost 6 bases and 2 bases, in that order; junction bases with no gene match: 5. CDR3 loop: CASSMGLAAYNEQFF. DNA for the CDR3: TGTGCCAGCAGTATGGGACTAGCAGCCTACAATGAGCAGTTCTTC.

This chain uses TRBV19 with TRBJ1-5, with D unresolved. Germline V gene data show CDR1 as LNHDA and CDR2 as SQIVND (reference sequence). V was shortened by 4 bases and J by 4 bases, with 14 bases between the two germline ends. The CDR3 sequence is 15 residues long. Here the CDR3 reads CASSTFRLGNQPQHF. The CDR3 DNA reads as TGTGCCAGTAGTACCTTCAGGCTCGGGAATCAGCCCCAGCATTTT.

This clone was recorded once. This chain joins TRBV7-9 and TRBJ2-1; D is perhaps TRBD2 (5 bases). V shed 1 base and J shed 8 bases, with 12 bases lying between them. The CDR3 has 14 amino acids. Germline V gene lookup returns CDR1 SEHNR and CDR2 FQNEAQ (reference sequence). DNA of the CDR3: TGTGCCAGCAGCTTAGAGAACGGGATGGATGAGCAGTTCTTC. This encodes CASSLENGMDEQFF.

This chain connects TRBV10-3 to TRBJ2-7; 7 bases map to TRBD2. V shed 7 bases, J shed 7 bases, and the junction held 7 bases outside the gene matches. The CDR3 is 12 amino acids. Germline V gives CDR1 ENHRY, CDR2 SYGVKD. In DNA form, the CDR3 reads TGTGCCATCACTGCGGGAGCCGGGGAGCAGTACTTC. Its translation: CAITAGAGEQYF.

The chain carries TRBV6-1 and TRBJ2-1; possible D gene TRBD1, 5 bases. V lost 4 bases and J 8 bases, leaving 15 bases between the germline ends. CDR1 and CDR2 from the germline V gene are MNHNS and SASEGT. The CDR3 loop spans 14 amino acids. The CDR3 nucleotides are TGTGCCAGCAGTGGACAGATTGTTTGGGATGAGCAGTTCTTC. Residues: CASSGQIVWDEQFF.

As for this clone: In the same sample, other DNA sequences code for this CDR3. The gene calls are TRBV5-1 and TRBJ2-3; either TRBD1 or TRBD2 may fit D (5 bases each). The length of the CDR3 is 14 residues. From germline, CDR1 is SGHRS and CDR2 YFSETQ. V lost 3 bases and J 1 base, leaving 9 bases between the germline ends. The CDR3, as DNA: TGCGCCAGCAGCTCCGGGGCGGGCACAGATACGCAGTATTTT. Translation gives CASSSGAGTDTQYF.

This chain uses TRBV7-8 with TRBJ2-2, with 8 positions matching TRBD1. The CDR3 extends over 15 amino acids. Germline-derived CDR1 and CDR2 are SGHVS and FQNEAQ. The V segment lost 3 bases and the J segment 4 bases; nucleotides outside the gene matches: 4. In DNA form, the CDR3 reads TGTGCCAGCAGCTTTATGACAGGGGTCACCGGGGAGCTGTTTTTT. Amino acid sequence: CASSFMTGVTGELFF. The whole variable domain, filled in from reference TRBV7-8 and TRBJ2-2, reads GAGVSQSPRYKVAKRGQDVALRCDPISGHVSLFWYQQALGQGPEFLTYFQNEAQLDKSGLPSDRFFAERPEGSVSTLKIQRTQQEDSAVYLCASSFMTGVTGELFFGEGSRLTVL.

The chain is built from TRBV30 and TRBJ2-4; D is unresolved. With 0 bases removed from V and 8 bases from J, the gap between germline ends came to 8 bases. Germline V lookup: CDR1 GTSNPN, CDR2 SVGIG (reference sequence). The length of the CDR3 is 12 residues. The CDR3 loop reads CAWSVGSHIQYF. The CDR3 DNA sequence: TGTGCCTGGAGTGTGGGGTCGCACATTCAGTACTTC.

This clone was observed at least ten times. The chain employs TRBV28 and TRBJ2-2; D remains ambiguous. Trimming removed 3 bases from V and 1 base from J, with 6 bases in between. The CDR3 is 14 residues long. CDR1 is MDHEN, CDR2 SYDVKM, per germline. DNA of the CDR3: TGTGCCAGCAGTTTCGAAATGAACACCGGGGAGCTGTTTTTT. Translated: CASSFEMNTGELFF.

This rearrangement joins TRBV5-1 to TRBJ2-7; 10 bases are a match to TRBD2. The length of the CDR3 is 15 residues. V dropped 3 bases and J dropped 0; count of bases not matched to a gene: 3. Germline V gives CDR1 SGHRS, CDR2 YFSETQ. CDR3 sequence: CASSWGTSVSYEQYF. In nucleotides, the CDR3 is TGCGCCAGCAGCTGGGGGACTAGCGTCTCCTACGAGCAGTACTTC.

The J gene is TRBJ2-5, the V gene TRBV12-5; D might be TRBD2 (7 bases). The CDR3 runs to 16 residues. Germline V lookup: CDR1 LGHNT, CDR2 FRNRAP. V shed 7 bases and J shed 3 bases, with 21 bases lying between them. This CDR3 reads CASALGAGVVEETQYF. The CDR3 coding sequence is TGTGCTAGTGCCCTGGGGGCGGGAGTGGTCGAAGAGACCCAGTACTTC.

This chain joins TRBV28 and TRBJ1-2; possible D gene TRBD1, 5 bases. V was pared by 7 bases and J by 4 bases, with 13 bases between. The CDR3 runs to 13 residues. Germline-derived CDR1 and CDR2 are MDHEN and SYDVKM. The CDR3 loop is CASNEDSAYGYTF. Here the CDR3 DNA reads TGTGCCAGCAACGAAGACAGCGCCTATGGCTACACCTTC.

The genes are TRBV18 and TRBJ1-4; D remains ambiguous. The CDR3 loop spans 16 amino acids. CDR1 is KGHSH and CDR2 is LQKENI in the germline V gene. V was clipped by 0 bases and J by 5 bases, with 13 bases between them. As DNA, the CDR3 is TGTGCCAGCTCACCACCGTCGGGGAAGGCGAATGAAAAACTGTTTTTT. Translating gives CASSPPSGKANEKLFF.

The rearrangement links TRBV2 to TRBJ2-1; D call uncertain. The CDR3 contains 14 residues. V was trimmed by 4 bases and J by 10 bases, leaving 17 bases between them. The V gene's germline CDR1 is SNHLY and CDR2 FYNNEI. This CDR3 reads CASSGAIKVREQFF. In DNA, the CDR3 is TGTGCCAGCAGTGGCGCCATTAAAGTCCGGGAGCAGTTCTTC.

The chain employs TRBV25-1 and TRBJ2-1; possibly TRBD2 for D (6 bases). Trimming removed 5 bases from V and 4 bases from J, with 12 bases in between. The length of the CDR3 is 14 residues. The germline gives CDR1 MGHDK, CDR2 SYGVNS. The CDR3 DNA follows: TGTGCCAGCAGTCGGGGGAGCGGATACAATGAGCAGTTCTTC. Protein product: CASSRGSGYNEQFF.